This T cell receptor (beta chain) was documented in a study of identical twins' blood T cells. This clonotype was counted only a few times. No antigen is known for it. Study-level findings and limits: Even for out-of-frame TCRbeta, twins reportedly shared V gene usage much more than unrelated donors.

The donors were healthy female monozygous twins, three pairs in total. CDR3 length: 15 residues. Trimming cost V 4 bases and J 3 bases, with 16 bases left between them. CDR1 and CDR2 from the germline V gene are SQVTM and ANQGSEA. A previously described protocol, modified, built RNA-based TCR cDNA libraries. As originally analysed: Clonotypes per individual ranged from about 85,000 to nearly 550,000. TCRdb recomputed calls from the 5' RACE reads with MiXCR, one row per CDR3 protein. These V and J calls rely on TCRdb rather than the paper's analysis. The table records fewer than 450,000 distinct CDR3 sequences, over 25% of them present only once.

This sequence was found in a woman between 18 and 55 years old in good health. The specimen was PBMCs. J is TRBJ1-5 and V is TRBV29-1, with a weak D call TRBD1 (6 bases). CDR3 loop: CSVGPPGDHNQPQHF. The CDR3 bases are TGCAGCGTTGGCCCTCCAGGGGATCACAATCAGCCCCAGCATTTT.